The clone carrying this T cell receptor (beta chain) was recorded at least ten times. What it binds is not known. The data were taken from a study of response to subunit inactivated influenza vaccine. TCRdb used MiXCR to reprocess the RT-PCR reads, holding one entry per CDR3 protein. The table includes a few hundred thousand distinct CDR3 sequences, about 14% detected once. Study-wide results and caveats: The authors proposed limited new T cell recruitment per seasonal influenza vaccination.

The CDR3 has 17 amino acids. V shed 5 bases and J 4 bases; nucleotides not matched to a gene: 11. Germline V gene lookup returns CDR1 SGHVS and CDR2 FQNEAQ. The TCR sequence derives from a man aged 50-59 years who received an inactivated influenza vaccine. The gene calls are TRBV7-8 and TRBJ2-3, with 11 positions matching TRBD2. This material consisted of PBMCs from blood, taken approximately 12 days after vaccination. CDR3: CASSLTTSGSFPDTQYF. In DNA, the CDR3 is TGTGCCAGCAGCCTAACAACTAGCGGGAGTTTCCCAGATACGCAGTATTTT.